This T cell receptor beta chain was recovered during a study of shared clonotypes between healthy human individuals. Here immunoSEQ multiplex PCR was the method, and the copy in TCRdb shows in-frame clones only, minus some. The repertoire consists of 950,000 to 1,100,000 clones, with 75% occurring once and the leading ten covering around 1.4%. Germline-derived CDR1 and CDR2 are SGHTS and YDEGEE. The CDR3 extends over 15 amino acids. The V end lost 5 bases, the J end lost 0 bases, and 11 bases lay between the germline ends. The sequence derives from a man younger than 35 in good health. V gene TRBV5-8 combines with J gene TRBJ2-2; D ambiguous. Sequenced: memory CD4+ T cells sorted from blood. Noted subset: CD45RA-negative fraction. The CDR3 DNA sequence: TGTGCCAGCAGTTCCCAGCGCTCGAACACCGGGGAGCTGTTTTTT. The encoded protein is CASSSQRSNTGELFF.